Listed below are T cell receptor beta chains from one sample, sequenced in a study of Graves' ophthalmopathy and Graves' hyperthyroidism. Each CDR3 protein gets one entry after TCRdb re-called the multiplex PCR reads with MiXCR. The profile covers almost 750,000 distinct CDR3 sequences, with roughly 40% appearing a single time and approximately 46% taken by the ten largest. Input material: peripheral blood. The receptors originated from an adult man with Graves' ophthalmopathy. Both conserved end residues are part of each CDR3. The D gene is left open where the match is weak. Not every row has a clone size; where given, it reads once, few, many or a size class.

V,J,D,size,DNA,CDR3
TRBV6-1,TRBJ1-4,NA,NA,TGTGCCAGCAGCAGGACCGGGGAAAAACTGTTTTTT,CASSRTGEKLFF
TRBV11-2,TRBJ1-2,TRBD1,NA,TGTGCCAGCAGCCGTGAAGCCCGACAGGGGACCTATGGCTACACCTTC,CASSREARQGTYGYTF
TRBV7-2,TRBJ2-3,TRBD1,NA,TGTGCCAGCGTTCCGGGACAGCAAACAGATACGCAGTATTTT,CASVPGQQTDTQYF
TRBV7-3,TRBJ2-1,TRBD2,few,TGTGCCAGCAGCCCAAGGACTAGCGGGGGAGAGCAGTTCTTC,CASSPRTSGGEQFF
TRBV20-1,TRBJ2-7,TRBD2,NA,TGCAGTGCCAGCCCCGATCGCGGGGGGTCCTCGTTAGACGAGCAGTACTTC,CSASPDRGGSSLDEQYF
TRBV12-3/TRBV12-4,TRBJ1-2,NA,NA,TGTGCCAGCAGTTTCGGGGGATCCGAGGGCTACACCTTC,CASSFGGSEGYTF
TRBV7-8,TRBJ2-2,TRBD1,NA,TGTGCCAGCAGCGGGACAGGGGTCGGGGAGCTGTTTTTT,CASSGTGVGELFF
TRBV10-3,TRBJ2-7,NA,many,TGTGCCATCAGTGAATACAGGGTCTACGAGCAGTACTTC,CAISEYRVYEQYF
TRBV11-1,TRBJ1-1,TRBD1,few,TGTGCCAGCAGCCTAGGGACAGTAACCGCTGAAGCTTTCTTT,CASSLGTVTAEAFF
TRBV10-3,TRBJ2-5,TRBD1,NA,TGTGCCATCAGTGAGTACACAGGGGGCGCGATGGAGACCCAGTACTTC,CAISEYTGGAMETQYF
TRBV25-1,TRBJ2-2,NA,few,TGTGCCAGCAGTGATAGGGGACTCGCCGGGGAGCTGTTTTTT,CASSDRGLAGELFF
TRBV7-3,TRBJ2-2,NA,NA,TGTGCCAGCAGCTTGATCCCCGGCGGGGAGCTGTTTTTT,CASSLIPGGELFF
TRBV11-1,TRBJ1-1,TRBD1,once,TGTGCCAGCAGCGAGGACAGGGGGCGAGGCACTGAAGCTTTCTTT,CASSEDRGRGTEAFF
TRBV7-9,TRBJ1-1,NA,NA,TGTGCCAGCAGTTTGACTGTGAGGGGGTGGACTGAAGCTTTCTTT,CASSLTVRGWTEAFF
TRBV5-4,TRBJ2-7,TRBD2,NA,TGTGCCAGCAGCTTGAGGACTAGCGGGGTTCACGAGCAGTACTTC,CASSLRTSGVHEQYF
TRBV6-6,TRBJ2-7,NA,few,TGTGCCAGCAGTTACTCTATGGAGGGGGCGCGGTACGAGCAGTACTTC,CASSYSMEGARYEQYF
TRBV29-1,TRBJ1-2,TRBD1,NA,TGCAGCGTGCCGGGACAGGGTCATGGCTACACCTTC,CSVPGQGHGYTF
TRBV7-9,TRBJ1-1,NA,NA,TGCGCCAGCAGCTTGGGGGCTGGGATCACTGAAGCTTTCTTT,CASSLGAGITEAFF
TRBV7-2,TRBJ2-7,NA,NA,TGTGCCAGCCCAAACCCCAGGGGGCAGTACTTC,CASPNPRGQYF
TRBV7-6,TRBJ2-5,TRBD2,NA,TGTGCCAGCAGCCCCGGGTTAGCGGGAGAAGGGGTCGGCACCCAGTACTTC,CASSPGLAGEGVGTQYF
TRBV29-1,TRBJ1-2,TRBD1,many,TGCAGCGTTCGATCAACAGGGGACTATGGCTACACCTTC,CSVRSTGDYGYTF
TRBV29-1,TRBJ1-2,TRBD1,once,TGCAGCGTTGTACAGGGGGCGATAATGGAGGGCTACACCTTC,CSVVQGAIMEGYTF
TRBV25-1,TRBJ2-2,NA,NA,TGTGCCAGCAGTTTTGGGTTCACCGGGGAGCTGTTTTTT,CASSFGFTGELFF
TRBV6-5,TRBJ2-7,NA,NA,TGTGCCAGCAGCAGGGGACCCCACGAGCAGTACTTC,CASSRGPHEQYF
TRBV2,TRBJ2-2,NA,many,TGTGCCAGCAGTGAGGTCAGGCTTTCGAACACCGGGGAGCTGTTTTTT,CASSEVRLSNTGELFF
TRBV10-3,TRBJ1-6,NA,many,TGTGCCATCAGTGGGGGAACAGGGAAGGGTTCACCCCTCCACTTT,CAISGGTGKGSPLHF
TRBV7-2,TRBJ2-7,TRBD2,few,TGTGCCAGCAGCCAAGATCGAGGACTAGCGGACCGATTCTCCTACGAGCAGTACTTC,CASSQDRGLADRFSYEQYF
TRBV14,TRBJ2-5,NA,NA,TGTGCCAGCAGCCAAGCGGAAGAGACCCAGTACTTC,CASSQAEETQYF
TRBV7-2,TRBJ2-3,NA,NA,TGTGCCAGCAGCCCGAGTAGGAGGGCGCAGTATTTT,CASSPSRRAQYF
TRBV15,TRBJ2-7,NA,NA,TGTGCCACCAGCAGAGATCCCTGGGGGGCCCACGAGCAGTACTTC,CATSRDPWGAHEQYF
TRBV10-3,TRBJ1-4,TRBD1,many,TGTGCCATCAGACAGGGGAGTACAACTAATGAAAAACTGTTTTTT,CAIRQGSTTNEKLFF
TRBV15,TRBJ2-5,NA,many,TGTGCCACCAGCAGGCCGGGATTGGACAGTTACCAAGAGACCCAGTACTTC,CATSRPGLDSYQETQYF
TRBV12-3/TRBV12-4,TRBJ1-6,NA,few,TGTGCCAGCAGTTGGGCGGGACAACATAATTCACCCCTCCACTTT,CASSWAGQHNSPLHF
TRBV25-1,TRBJ1-2,TRBD1,NA,TGTGCCAGCAGTTGGCAGGGGGCTTTTGGCTATGGCTACACCTTC,CASSWQGAFGYGYTF
TRBV29-1,TRBJ1-2,TRBD1,many,TGCAGCGCCGACCTAGCAGGGGGAGGATATGGCTACACCTTC,CSADLAGGGYGYTF
TRBV9,TRBJ2-6,NA,few,TGTGCCAGCAGCTGGTGGTCGGGTTCTGGGGCCAACGTCCTGACTTTC,CASSWWSGSGANVLTF
TRBV19,TRBJ1-2,TRBD1,many,TGTGCCAGTAGTCCGGGGGGGACAGGGGGTCGTGGCTACACCTTC,CASSPGGTGGRGYTF